The 32 T cell receptor beta chains in this list originate from one sample, sequenced in a study of neurological immune-mediated disorders. MiXCR, applied by TCRdb to the 5' RACE reads, yields one record per CDR3 protein. Among around 64,000 distinct CDR3 sequences listed, about 12% were seen once. The specimen sequenced was PBMCs. The source is a woman aged 55-69 years with HTLV-1-associated myelopathy (HAM/TSP).

This clonotype was seen repeatedly, ten times or more. This sequence joins TRBV20-1 and TRBJ2-1; either TRBD1 or TRBD2 may supply D (6 bases each). Germline CDR1 is DFQATT and CDR2 is SNEGSKA (reference sequence). Deletions cut 7 bases from V and 5 bases from J, with 12 bases between. The CDR3 runs 12 residues. The DNA of the CDR3 is TGCAGTGGGGGGGCGGTGGACAATGAGCAGTTCTTC. Amino acids: CSGGAVDNEQFF.

This clonotype was recorded many times. The chain is built from TRBV4-1 and TRBJ1-1; D unclear. CDR3 length: 12 amino acids. CDR1 and CDR2 from the germline V gene are MGHRA and YSYEKL. Between the trimmed V and J ends, which lost 0 bases and 5 bases, there was a span of 4 bases. CDR3 in DNA: TGCGCCAGCAGCCAAGATCAAACTGAAGCTTTCTTT. Amino acid sequence: CASSQDQTEAFF.

This clonotype was found many times. The V and J genes are TRBV28 and TRBJ2-3; possible D gene TRBD1, 5 bases. V lost 6 bases and J 6 bases, leaving 16 bases between the germline ends. Looked up from germline, CDR1 is MDHEN and CDR2 is SYDVKM. The CDR3 covers 14 residues. The CDR3 DNA reads as TGTGCCAGCAGCAGGGTGATAGAGTGGGATACGCAGTATTTT. Amino acid sequence: CASSRVIEWDTQYF.

The chain combines TRBV20-1 with TRBJ1-5; perhaps TRBD1 as D (5 bases). Germline CDR1 and CDR2: DFQATT and SNEGSKA (reference sequence). V gave up 6 bases and J gave up 2 bases, with 8 bases separating them. This CDR3 region has 12 residues. In nucleotides, the CDR3 is TGCAGTGCCCTCAGGGGCAATCAGCCCCAGCATTTT. It is translated as CSALRGNQPQHF.

V usage is TRBV2 and J usage is TRBJ1-2, with D unresolved. This CDR3 region has 12 residues. V shed 0 bases and J shed 7 bases, with 6 bases lying between them. Looked up from germline, CDR1 is SNHLY and CDR2 is FYNNEI. In nucleotides, the CDR3 is TGTGCCAGCAGTGAAGCGTTTGGTGGCTACACCTTC. It translates to CASSEAFGGYTF. The variable domain in full, completed from reference TRBV2 and TRBJ1-2, reads EPEVTQTPSHQVTQMGQEVILRCVPISNHLYFYWYRQILGQKVEFLVSFYNNEISEKSEIFDDQFSVERPDGSNFTLKIRSTKLEDSAMYFCASSEAFGGYTFGSGTRLTVV.

This clonotype was observed many times. CDR3 coding DNA: TGTGCCGAGGCGGACATCGGCGGCTACACCTTC. This gives the protein CAEADIGGYTF. The V and J genes are TRBV7-9 and TRBJ1-2; TRBD1 might be the D (5 bases). The CDR3 loop spans 11 amino acids. V lost 11 bases and J lost 8, with 15 bases in between. The germline V gene encodes CDR1 SEHNR and CDR2 FQNEAQ (reference sequence).

This clonotype has at least ten counts. This chain uses TRBV18 with TRBJ2-1, with D possibly being TRBD1 or TRBD2 (5 bases each). V was pared by 3 bases and J by 9 bases, with 15 bases between. This CDR3 is 14 amino acids long. Germline V lookup: CDR1 KGHSH, CDR2 LQKENI. The CDR3 coding sequence is TGTGCCAGCTCACCGAACCCGGGACCTGTTGAGCAGTTCTTC. Protein sequence: CASSPNPGPVEQFF.

This clonotype came up many times. This chain links TRBV12-3 or TRBV12-4 with TRBJ1-3; D is ambiguous. The V end was cut by 3 bases, the J end by 2 bases, with 8 bases between. The CDR3 covers 14 residues. DNA for the CDR3: TGTGCCAGCAGTTTTTCCGGTACTGGAAACACCATATATTTT. Encoded protein: CASSFSGTGNTIYF.

This clonotype occurred many times. The chain joins TRBV20-1 to TRBJ2-2, with 8 positions matching TRBD2. The CDR3 length is 16 residues. V lost 0 bases, J lost 5 bases, and 8 bases stayed unmatched. Germline lookup yields CDR1 DFQATT and CDR2 SNEGSKA (reference sequence). CDR3 amino acids: CSARDPREGHTGELFF. CDR3 bases: TGCAGTGCTAGAGATCCCCGGGAGGGCCATACCGGGGAGCTGTTTTTT.

This clonotype was observed at least ten times. V usage is TRBV27 and J usage is TRBJ2-5; perhaps D is TRBD1 or TRBD2 (5 bases each). The CDR3 spans 14 residues. V shed 2 bases and J shed 5 bases, with 12 bases lying between them. Germline lookup yields CDR1 MNHEY and CDR2 SMNVEV (reference sequence). DNA for the CDR3: TGTGCCAGCAGTTTAAGCCGGGGACGGGAGACCCAGTACTTC. Translating it yields CASSLSRGRETQYF.

This clonotype was observed a few times. The genes are TRBV7-2 and TRBJ2-7; 9 bases agree with TRBD2. The V segment lost 1 base and the J segment 2 bases; nucleotides outside the gene matches: 6. This CDR3 is built from 16 residues. The germline V gene encodes CDR1 SGHTA and CDR2 FQGNSA. The CDR3 DNA sequence: TGTGCCAGCAGCTTAGAGGGGCTAGCGGGACCCTACGAGCAGTACTTC. Translated: CASSLEGLAGPYEQYF.

At least ten counts were recorded for this clonotype. The chain's CDR3 is CASWTGQNYYGYTF. The CDR3 nucleotides are TGTGCCAGCTGGACAGGGCAGAACTACTATGGCTACACCTTC. The chain recombines TRBV28 with TRBJ1-2; 8 nucleotides match TRBD1. The V and J ends lost 8 bases and 3 bases, in that order; junction bases with no gene match: 8. Germline V gives CDR1 MDHEN, CDR2 SYDVKM. The CDR3 spans 14 residues.

This clonotype came up many times. The V call is TRBV9, the J call TRBJ2-7, with D possibly TRBD2 on 5 matching bases. The ends were cut back, 4 bases at V and 0 bases at J, with 11 bases in the middle. The CDR3 extends over 14 amino acids. Germline V CDR1 and CDR2: SGDLS, YYNGEE. CDR3 nucleotide sequence: TGTGCCAGCAGCCCCGGGGTTGCCTCCTACGAGCAGTACTTC. Encoded protein: CASSPGVASYEQYF.

In this sample, this clonotype turned up many times. The chain links TRBV4-1 to TRBJ2-7, with D unresolved. Germline CDR1 reads MGHRA; CDR2 reads YSYEKL. Trimming left V 0 bases short and J 4 bases short, with 7 bases between. This CDR3 contains 13 residues. Written as DNA, the CDR3 is TGCGCCAGCAGCCAAGACGGTGTTTACGAGCAGTACTTC. It yields the protein CASSQDGVYEQYF.

J is TRBJ2-1 and V is TRBV7-7; TRBD2 aligns across 11 bases. CDR1 and CDR2 from the germline V gene are SSHAT and FNYEAQ (reference sequence). This CDR3 spans 16 amino acids. Unmatched junction bases numbered 9, after V lost 5 bases and J lost 6 bases. CDR3 protein: CASSSGRLAGGNEQFF. CDR3 nucleotide sequence: TGTGCCAGCAGCAGCGGGCGGCTAGCGGGAGGCAATGAGCAGTTCTTC.

This clonotype occurred many times. The rearrangement joins TRBV5-6 to TRBJ2-5, with a tentative D call TRBD1 (6 bases). Between the trimmed V and J ends, which lost 0 bases and 2 bases, there was a span of 11 bases. The CDR3 is 15 residues long. Germline V gene data show CDR1 as SGHDT and CDR2 as YYEEEE. CDR3 DNA sequence: TGTGCCAGCAGCTTGGCAGGGGTAGGGCAAGAGACCCAGTACTTC. It is translated as CASSLAGVGQETQYF. The whole variable domain, filled in from reference TRBV5-6 and TRBJ2-5, reads DAGVTQSPTHLIKTRGQQVTLRCSPKSGHDTVSWYQQALGQGPQFIFQYYEEEERQRGNFPDRFSGHQFPNYSSELNVNALLLGDSALYLCASSLAGVGQETQYFGPGTRLLVL.

This clonotype was detected many times. CDR3 loop: CASSSKGTGMNTEAFF. In DNA, the CDR3 is TGCGCCAGCAGCTCCAAGGGGACAGGAATGAACACTGAAGCTTTCTTT. V and J are TRBV5-1 and TRBJ1-1, with 8 bases that match TRBD1. The CDR3 loop spans 16 amino acids. Trimming at V came to 3 bases and at J to 0 bases, leaving 7 bases not matched to a gene. Germline loops: CDR1 SGHRS, CDR2 YFSETQ.

This clonotype showed up many times. The chain has TRBV2 and TRBJ2-5, with 7 bases lining up with TRBD1. Per the germline V gene, CDR1 is SNHLY and CDR2 is FYNNEI. The CDR3 runs 15 residues. The V segment lost 4 bases and the J segment 5 bases; nucleotides outside the gene matches: 10. CDR3 coding DNA: TGTGCCAGCAGTGGCCGGGGACAGCACGGGGAGACCCAGTACTTC. Encoded protein: CASSGRGQHGETQYF. Full variable domain (missing parts from reference TRBV2 and TRBJ2-5): EPEVTQTPSHQVTQMGQEVILRCVPISNHLYFYWYRQILGQKVEFLVSFYNNEISEKSEIFDDQFSVERPDGSNFTLKIRSTKLEDSAMYFCASSGRGQHGETQYFGPGTRLLVL.

Ten or more counts support this clonotype. The rearrangement uses TRBV29-1 and TRBJ2-1, with a weak D call TRBD1 (5 bases). The CDR3 runs to 14 residues. From germline, CDR1 is SQVTM and CDR2 ANQGSEA. V lost 3 bases and J lost 3, with 12 bases in between. CDR3 DNA: TGCAGCGTTGAGGGGCGGTTGGGCTACAATGAGCAGTTCTTC. Protein product: CSVEGRLGYNEQFF.

This clonotype appeared many times. This chain joins TRBV5-1 and TRBJ2-7, with D perhaps matching TRBD1 (6 bases). Germline V lookup: CDR1 SGHRS, CDR2 YFSETQ. This CDR3 spans 14 amino acids. V lost 0 bases and J 4 bases, leaving 11 bases between the germline ends. The CDR3 here is CASSLAVQGYEQYF. CDR3 DNA: TGCGCCAGCAGCTTGGCCGTACAGGGATACGAGCAGTACTTC. Using reference TRBV5-1 and TRBJ2-7 for the parts outside the CDR3, the full variable domain is KAGVTQTPRYLIKTRGQQVTLSCSPISGHRSVSWYQQTPGQGLQFLFEYFSETQRNKGNFPGRFSGRQFSNSRSEMNVSTLELGDSALYLCASSLAVQGYEQYFGPGTRLTVT.

This clonotype was seen repeatedly, ten times or more. The chain uses TRBV29-1 and TRBJ2-7, with 8 bases that match TRBD1. This CDR3 is 15 amino acids long. CDR1 SQVTM and CDR2 ANQGSEA come from the germline V gene. After removal of 0 bases from V and 6 bases from J, the junction contained 10 bases not matched to a gene. CDR3 nucleotides: TGCAGCGTTGAAGATGGGGTCCAGGGGGCTTTCGAGCAGTACTTC. Translating it yields CSVEDGVQGAFEQYF.

The chain combines TRBV5-1 with TRBJ2-1; 7 bases agree with TRBD1. Per germline, CDR1 SGHRS and CDR2 YFSETQ. The CDR3 runs 15 residues. V was clipped by 2 bases and J by 7 bases; unmatched bases: 9. The CDR3 sequence is CASSFVTGYRNEQFF. The CDR3 DNA is TGCGCCAGCAGCTTCGTGACAGGGTATCGTAATGAGCAGTTCTTC.

This clonotype was counted ten times or more. The rearrangement joins TRBV14 to TRBJ2-4; tentative D call: TRBD1 (6 bases). This CDR3 comprises 14 residues. Trimming removed 5 bases at V and 2 bases at J, with 10 bases between. CDR1 and CDR2 from the germline V gene are SGHDN and FVKESK. DNA of the CDR3: TGTGCCAGCAGCTTCCGGGACACCAAAAACATTCAGTACTTC. Translating gives CASSFRDTKNIQYF.

This clonotype was counted at least ten times. V usage is TRBV6-5 and J usage is TRBJ1-5, with D perhaps TRBD1 (5 bases). Germline loops: CDR1 MNHEY, CDR2 SVGAGI. The V end lost 5 bases, the J end lost 2 bases, and 16 bases lay between the germline ends. The CDR3 runs 16 residues. CDR3 bases: TGTGCCAGCAGTCGCGGGACGGGGGTTCGCAATCAGCCCCAGCATTTT. This gives the protein CASSRGTGVRNQPQHF.

This clonotype came up many times. J is TRBJ2-5 and V is TRBV6-5; possible D gene TRBD1, 6 bases. This CDR3 region has 15 residues. The germline gives CDR1 MNHEY, CDR2 SVGAGI. Deletions cut 0 bases from V and 3 bases from J, with 11 bases between. The CDR3: CASSYSGADEETQYF. The CDR3 bases are TGTGCCAGCAGTTACTCGGGGGCGGACGAAGAGACCCAGTACTTC.

This clonotype has at least ten counts. CDR3 region: CSAPDRQSTDTQYF. Here the CDR3 DNA reads TGCAGTGCCCCCGACAGGCAAAGCACAGATACGCAGTATTTT. The rearrangement uses TRBV20-1 and TRBJ2-3, with D possibly matching TRBD1 (6 bases). The CDR3 length is 14 residues. The V gene lost 6 bases and the J gene lost 0 bases, with 13 bases spanning the gap. The germline V gene encodes CDR1 DFQATT and CDR2 SNEGSKA (reference sequence).

This clonotype was seen many times. The V and J genes are TRBV7-2 and TRBJ2-2; 13 nucleotides line up with TRBD2. With V trimmed by 5 bases and J by 7 bases, 7 bases remained unmatched. CDR1 and CDR2 (germline): SGHTA, FQGNSA. The CDR3 consists of 16 residues. The CDR3 loop is CASSPGLAGANGELFF. CDR3 sequence (DNA): TGTGCCAGCAGCCCCGGACTAGCGGGAGCGAACGGGGAGCTGTTTTTT.

This clonotype appeared many times. This chain links TRBV4-1 with TRBJ2-7, with TRBD2 matching 12 bases. V lost 4 bases to trimming and J lost 6 bases; unmatched junction nucleotides: 7. This CDR3 has 15 amino acids. CDR1 MGHRA and CDR2 YSYEKL come from the germline V gene. The CDR3 sequence: CASSPGLAGQGEQYF. In DNA form, the CDR3 reads TGCGCCAGCAGCCCAGGACTAGCGGGACAGGGCGAGCAGTACTTC.

This clonotype has at least ten counts. This chain connects TRBV6-2 or TRBV6-3 to TRBJ2-2, with 13 bases that match TRBD2. V lost 5 bases and J lost 1; bases outside the gene matches: 13. CDR3 length equals 20 residues. Looked up from germline, CDR1 is MNHEY and CDR2 is SVGEGT. CDR3: CASSRNSLAGGPKNTGELFF. CDR3 bases: TGTGCCAGCAGTCGTAATTCACTAGCGGGAGGGCCGAAGAACACCGGGGAGCTGTTTTTT.

This clonotype was recorded a few times. This chain joins TRBV19 and TRBJ1-1; no firm D call. V lost 4 bases, J lost 5 bases, and 11 bases lay in between. This CDR3 region has 13 residues. Germline-derived CDR1 and CDR2 are LNHDA and SQIVND (reference sequence). In nucleotides, the CDR3 is TGTGCCAGTAGTAACCAGTTTGGGACTGAAGCTTTCTTT. It yields the protein CASSNQFGTEAFF.

This clonotype was recorded at least ten times. This rearrangement joins TRBV9 to TRBJ2-1; perhaps TRBD2 as D (6 bases). Germline CDR1 is SGDLS and CDR2 is YYNGEE. The V end was cut by 0 bases, the J end by 0 bases, with 10 bases between. The CDR3 runs 16 residues. For the CDR3, the DNA is TGTGCCAGCAGCGTAGTGGATAGCGGCTCCTACAATGAGCAGTTCTTC. This gives the protein CASSVVDSGSYNEQFF.

This clonotype was seen many times. The chain is built from TRBV20-1 and TRBJ1-2; D ambiguous. Deletions cut 2 bases from V and 4 bases from J, with 11 bases between. This CDR3 is built from 13 residues. Germline-derived CDR1 and CDR2 are DFQATT and SNEGSKA (reference sequence). CDR3 bases: TGCAGTGCTAGAAGGCATATGGGCTATGGCTACACCTTC. This codes for CSARRHMGYGYTF.